One and the same sample provided the 20 T cell receptor beta chains below, sequenced in a study of T cells in tumors and immune-related adverse events. Assay: immunoSEQ multiplex PCR; the TCRdb copy retains only in-frame clones and omits some. The data show roughly 23,000 clones, about 93% seen once. This sample comprised lymph node tissue, obtained from a patient treated with anti-PD-1 therapy. The receptors shown here come from a female donor with metastatic renal cell carcinoma.

This clone appeared a few times. V usage is TRBV6-1 and J usage is TRBJ1-2, with 9 bases lining up with TRBD1. CDR1 is MNHNS and CDR2 is SASEGT in the germline V gene. V gave up 2 bases and J gave up 6 bases; unmatched junction bases: 7. The CDR3 contains 15 residues. CDR3 sequence (DNA): TGTGCCAGCAGTGAAACATTTTGGACAGGGGATGGCTACACCTTC. Amino acid sequence: CASSETFWTGDGYTF.

The chain carries TRBV5-6 and TRBJ2-7; D is unclear. The CDR3 is made up of 14 amino acids. Trimming took off 0 bases at V and 9 bases at J, with 16 bases between the two ends. Germline V gives CDR1 SGHDT, CDR2 YYEEEE. The DNA for the CDR3 is TGTGCCAGCAGCTTGGGTCCACCTGAAATCTGGCAGTACTTC. Its protein is CASSLGPPEIWQYF.

V and J are TRBV28 and TRBJ2-5, with D hard to call. Germline loops: CDR1 MDHEN, CDR2 SYDVKM. V gave up 4 bases and J gave up 2 bases, with 5 bases separating them. The length of the CDR3 is 12 residues. The CDR3 loop is CASSSVQETQYF. CDR3 bases: TGTGCCAGCAGTTCAGTGCAAGAGACCCAGTACTTC.

This chain joins TRBV6-1 and TRBJ2-1; D may be TRBD2 (6 bases). The CDR3 runs to 16 residues. The V gene lost 4 bases and the J gene lost 6 bases, with 19 bases spanning the gap. Germline assignment: CDR1 MNHNS and CDR2 SASEGT. In DNA form, the CDR3 reads TGTGCCAGCAGTGGATTTCGGGAGCTAGCCAGCAATGAGCAGTTCTTC. It specifies CASSGFRELASNEQFF.

The rearrangement uses TRBV5-6 and TRBJ1-4; 9 bases map to TRBD1. CDR1 SGHDT and CDR2 YYEEEE come from the germline V gene. V lost 6 bases to trimming and J lost 7 bases; unmatched junction nucleotides: 10. CDR3 length: 15 residues. The CDR3 is CASTRHGTGLEKLFF. For the CDR3, the DNA is TGTGCCAGCACCCGTCACGGGACAGGGCTTGAAAAACTGTTTTTT.

V gene TRBV19 combines with J gene TRBJ2-7; D gene uncertain. The CDR3 spans 11 residues. Germline V lookup: CDR1 LNHDA, CDR2 SQIVND (reference sequence). V was pared by 3 bases and J by 4 bases, with 4 bases between. In DNA form, the CDR3 reads TGTGCCAGTAGTATGGGATACGAGCAGTACTTC. This codes for CASSMGYEQYF.

The chain combines TRBV7-6 with TRBJ1-3; D is perhaps TRBD1 (5 bases). Germline CDR1 reads SGHVS; CDR2 reads FNYEAQ. This CDR3 region has 18 residues. The V end lost 2 bases, the J end lost 0 bases, and 17 bases lay between the germline ends. CDR3 region: CASSLFGRAQYSGNTIYF. The DNA of the CDR3 is TGTGCCAGCAGCTTATTTGGCAGGGCACAATACTCTGGAAACACCATATATTTT. The entire variable domain, with the rest obtained from reference TRBV7-6 and TRBJ1-3, is as follows: GAGVSQSPRYKVTKRGQDVALRCDPISGHVSLYWYRQALGQGPEFLTYFNYEAQQDKSGLPNDRFSAERPEGSISTLTIQRTEQRDSAMYRCASSLFGRAQYSGNTIYFGEGSWLTVV.

The chain combines TRBV6-6 with TRBJ1-2; D is undetermined. Trimming took 2 bases from V and 8 from J, leaving 12 bases between them. CDR1 is MNHNY and CDR2 is SVGAGI in the germline V gene (reference sequence). CDR3 length: 13 residues. This chain's CDR3 is CASSYDGVRGYTF. The CDR3 DNA is TGTGCCAGCAGTTACGACGGGGTCCGCGGCTACACCTTC.

This clone was counted between two and nine times. The chain is built from TRBV12-2 and TRBJ2-3; TRBD2, as called in the table, went unchecked against the DNA. TRBV12-2 is classified as a pseudogene. This CDR3 region has 17 residues. The chain's CDR3 is CASRLDTAGARTDTQYF. In nucleotides, the CDR3 is TGTGCAAGTCGCTTAGACACTGCGGGAGCGCGAACAGATACGCAGTATTTT.

This chain uses TRBV2 with TRBJ2-3; D call uncertain. The germline V and J ends were trimmed by 6 bases and 0 bases, with 10 bases remaining between them. The germline V gene has CDR1 SNHLY and CDR2 FYNNEI. This CDR3 spans 14 amino acids. The CDR3 sequence is CASRQYISTDTQYF. In DNA, the CDR3 is TGTGCCAGCAGGCAATATATCAGCACAGATACGCAGTATTTT.

The chain links TRBV9 to TRBJ2-1; TRBD2 aligns across 12 bases. CDR1 and CDR2 (germline): SGDLS, YYNGEE. This CDR3 contains 14 residues. Trimming removed 6 bases from V and 7 bases from J; junction bases left unmatched: 5. CDR3 loop: CASNLAGGRNEQFF. Here the CDR3 DNA reads TGTGCCAGCAACCTAGCGGGAGGGCGGAATGAGCAGTTCTTC. The whole variable domain, remainder taken from reference TRBV9 and TRBJ2-1, is DSGVTQTPKHLITATGQRVTLRCSPRSGDLSVYWYQQSLDQGLQFLIQYYNGEERAKGNILERFSAQQFPDLHSELNLSSLELGDSALYFCASNLAGGRNEQFFGPGTRLTVL.

The table lists this clone with a few counts. V gene TRBV7-9 combines with J gene TRBJ1-1; weak D call: TRBD1 (5 bases). V was trimmed by 11 bases and J by 0 bases, leaving 13 bases between them. CDR1 is SEHNR, CDR2 FQNEAQ, per germline (reference sequence). This CDR3 comprises 13 residues. The CDR3: CAVRRGLNTEAFF. The CDR3 bases are TGTGCCGTTAGACGGGGGTTGAACACTGAAGCTTTCTTT.

This clone was seen only once. The V gene is TRBV1, the J gene TRBJ2-7. TRBV1 is marked as a pseudogene. This CDR3 comprises 16 residues. CDR3 in amino acids: CTSSQGCAFVSYEQYF. In DNA, the CDR3 is TGCACCAGCAGCCAAGGGTGTGCCTTCGTCTCCTACGAGCAGTACTTC.

The V gene is TRBV7-2, the J gene TRBJ2-7; D possibly corresponds to TRBD1 (5 bases). CDR3 length: 13 amino acids. The V end lost 2 bases, the J end lost 6 bases, and 11 bases lay between the germline ends. The germline V gene has CDR1 SGHTA and CDR2 FQGNSA. As DNA, the CDR3 is TGTGCCAGCAGCTTATCAGGGTTCGGCGAGCAGTACTTC. Its protein is CASSLSGFGEQYF.

V is TRBV5-1 and J is TRBJ2-2; D may match TRBD1 or TRBD2 (6 bases each). V was cut by 0 bases and J by 4 bases, with 10 bases left in between. Germline loops: CDR1 SGHRS, CDR2 YFSETQ. The length of the CDR3 is 15 residues. CDR3 coding DNA: TGCGCCAGCAGCTTGGATGGGGGGCGCACCGGGGAGCTGTTTTTT. Encoded protein: CASSLDGGRTGELFF.

This chain uses TRBV29-1 with TRBJ1-2; D might be TRBD1 (6 bases). CDR3 length equals 14 residues. With 3 bases removed from V and 0 bases from J, the gap between germline ends came to 11 bases. Germline assignment: CDR1 SQVTM and CDR2 ANQGSEA. CDR3 sequence reads: CSVEGDNSNYGYTF. In DNA form, the CDR3 reads TGCAGCGTTGAGGGGGACAACTCTAACTATGGCTACACCTTC. Drawing the rest from reference TRBV29-1 and TRBJ1-2, the complete variable domain is SAVISQKPSRDICQRGTSLTIQCQVDSQVTMMFWYRQQPGQSLTLIATANQGSEATYESGFVIDKFPISRPNLTFSTLTVSNMSPEDSSIYLCSVEGDNSNYGYTFGSGTRLTVV.

The rearrangement uses TRBV10-3 and TRBJ2-3; 11 bases match TRBD2. The CDR3 sequence is 18 residues long. The V and J ends lost 9 bases and 0 bases, in that order; junction bases with no gene match: 14. CDR1 and CDR2 (germline): ENHRY, SYGVKD. The CDR3 coding sequence is TGTGCCATGTTTTTACAGGCGACTAGCGGGACTAGCACAGATACGCAGTATTTT. This encodes CAMFLQATSGTSTDTQYF.

The gene calls are TRBV6-1 and TRBJ2-5; D possibly matches TRBD1 or TRBD2 (5 bases each). There are 15 residues in the CDR3. Germline assignment: CDR1 MNHNS and CDR2 SASEGT. Trimming removed 4 bases at V and 5 bases at J, with 17 bases between. The CDR3: CASSVGWGFSETQYF. In nucleotides, the CDR3 is TGTGCCAGCAGTGTTGGTTGGGGGTTTAGCGAGACCCAGTACTTC.

This clone was recorded only once. The rearrangement joins TRBV5-1 to TRBJ1-6, with 8 bases identical to TRBD1. The CDR3 extends over 15 amino acids. Per the germline V gene, CDR1 is SGHRS and CDR2 is YFSETQ. V was pared by 5 bases and J by 8 bases, with 9 bases of the junction left unmatched. The CDR3 nucleotides are TGCGCCAGCAGAGCGTTGACAGGGGCGGATTCACCCCTCCACTTT. It specifies CASRALTGADSPLHF.

The chain links TRBV14 to TRBJ2-4; no clear D. CDR1 is SGHDN and CDR2 is FVKESK in the germline V gene. Trimming removed 0 bases from V and 9 bases from J, with 9 bases in between. There are 13 residues in the CDR3. CDR3 protein: CASSQDGQGIQYF. CDR3 coding DNA: TGTGCCAGCAGCCAAGACGGCCAAGGCATTCAGTACTTC.